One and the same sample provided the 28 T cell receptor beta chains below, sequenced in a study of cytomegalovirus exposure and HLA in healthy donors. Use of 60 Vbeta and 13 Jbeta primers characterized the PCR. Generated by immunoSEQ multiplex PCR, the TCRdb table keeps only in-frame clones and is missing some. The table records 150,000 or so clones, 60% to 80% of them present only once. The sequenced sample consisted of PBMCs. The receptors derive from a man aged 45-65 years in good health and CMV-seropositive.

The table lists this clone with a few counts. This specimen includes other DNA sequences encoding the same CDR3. The chain's CDR3 is CASSLGLAGGTDTQYF. The DNA for the CDR3 is TGCGCCAGCAGCTTGGGGCTAGCGGGGGGCACAGATACGCAGTATTTT. The genes are TRBV5-1 and TRBJ2-3, with 10 bases identical to TRBD2. J gave up 1 base and V 0 bases, and 2 bases lay outside the gene matches. CDR1 is SGHRS, CDR2 YFSETQ, per germline. The CDR3 totals 16 residues.

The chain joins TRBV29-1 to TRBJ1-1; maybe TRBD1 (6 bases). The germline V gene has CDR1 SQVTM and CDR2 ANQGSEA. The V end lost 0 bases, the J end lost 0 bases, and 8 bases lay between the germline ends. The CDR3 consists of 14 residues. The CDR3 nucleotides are TGCAGCGTTGAAGACAGGGGAATGAACACTGAAGCTTTCTTT. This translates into CSVEDRGMNTEAFF.

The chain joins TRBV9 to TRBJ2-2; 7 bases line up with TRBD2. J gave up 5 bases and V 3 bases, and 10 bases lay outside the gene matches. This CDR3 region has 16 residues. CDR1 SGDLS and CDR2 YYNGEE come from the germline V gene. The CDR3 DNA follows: TGTGCCAGCAGCGCCCGGGGTGGTAGCGGGACCGGGGAGCTGTTTTTT. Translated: CASSARGGSGTGELFF.

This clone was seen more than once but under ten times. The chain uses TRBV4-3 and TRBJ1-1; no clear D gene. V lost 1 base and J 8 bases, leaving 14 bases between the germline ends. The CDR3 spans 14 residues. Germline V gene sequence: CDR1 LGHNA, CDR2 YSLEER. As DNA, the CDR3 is TGCGCCAGCAGCCAAGGGACTGTGGGAATGGAAGCTTTCTTT. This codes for CASSQGTVGMEAFF.

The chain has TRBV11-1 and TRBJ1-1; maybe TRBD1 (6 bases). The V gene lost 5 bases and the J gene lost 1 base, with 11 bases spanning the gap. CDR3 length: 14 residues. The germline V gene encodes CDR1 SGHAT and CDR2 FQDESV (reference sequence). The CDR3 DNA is TGTGCCAGCAGCGCCCAACAGGGGAACACTGAAGCTTTCTTT. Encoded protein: CASSAQQGNTEAFF.

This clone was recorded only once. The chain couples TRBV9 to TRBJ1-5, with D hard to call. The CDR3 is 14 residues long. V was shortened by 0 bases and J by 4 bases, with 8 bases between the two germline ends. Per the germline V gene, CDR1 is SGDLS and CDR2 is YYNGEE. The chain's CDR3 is CASSVDAGNQPQHF. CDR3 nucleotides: TGTGCCAGCAGCGTAGATGCAGGAAATCAGCCCCAGCATTTT.

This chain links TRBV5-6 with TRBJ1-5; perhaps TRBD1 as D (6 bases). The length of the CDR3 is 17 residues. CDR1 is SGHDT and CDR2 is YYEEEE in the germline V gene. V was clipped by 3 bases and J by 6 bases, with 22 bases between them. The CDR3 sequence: CASSSTRQAGGRQPQHF. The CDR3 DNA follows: TGTGCCAGCAGCTCTACACGACAGGCGGGGGGTCGTCAGCCCCAGCATTTT.

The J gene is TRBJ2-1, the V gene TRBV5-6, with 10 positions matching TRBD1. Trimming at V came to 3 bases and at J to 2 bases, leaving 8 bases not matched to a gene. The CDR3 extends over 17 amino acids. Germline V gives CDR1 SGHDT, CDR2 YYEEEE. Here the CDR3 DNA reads TGTGCCAGCAGCTGGGACAGGGGCTGGGTGGCCTACAATGAGCAGTTCTTC. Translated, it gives CASSWDRGWVAYNEQFF.

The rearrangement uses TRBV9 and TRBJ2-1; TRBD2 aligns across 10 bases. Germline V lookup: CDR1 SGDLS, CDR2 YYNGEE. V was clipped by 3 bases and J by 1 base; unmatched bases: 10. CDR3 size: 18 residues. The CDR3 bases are TGTGCCAGCAGCGCGAGCGGGGGGGCCCTAATTTCCTACAATGAGCAGTTCTTC. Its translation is CASSASGGALISYNEQFF.

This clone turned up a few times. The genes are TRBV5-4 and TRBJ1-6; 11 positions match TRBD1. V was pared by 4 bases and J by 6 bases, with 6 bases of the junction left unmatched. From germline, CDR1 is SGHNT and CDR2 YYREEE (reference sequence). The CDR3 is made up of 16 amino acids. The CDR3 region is CASSPGQGASNSPLHF. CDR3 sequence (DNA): TGTGCCAGCAGCCCAGGACAGGGGGCTAGTAATTCACCCCTCCACTTT.

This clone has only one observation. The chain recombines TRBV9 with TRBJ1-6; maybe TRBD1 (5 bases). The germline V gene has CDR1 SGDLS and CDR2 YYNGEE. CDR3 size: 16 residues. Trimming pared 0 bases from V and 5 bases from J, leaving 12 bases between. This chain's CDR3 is CASSVGSGGNNSPLHF. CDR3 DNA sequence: TGTGCCAGCAGCGTAGGGTCCGGGGGGAATAATTCACCCCTCCACTTT.

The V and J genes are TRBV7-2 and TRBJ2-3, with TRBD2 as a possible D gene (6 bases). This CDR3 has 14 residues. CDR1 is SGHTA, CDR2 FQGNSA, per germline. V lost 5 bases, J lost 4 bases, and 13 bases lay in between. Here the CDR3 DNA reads TGTGCCAGCAGCCCAGGGAGCGGGCCAGATACGCAGTATTTT. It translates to CASSPGSGPDTQYF.

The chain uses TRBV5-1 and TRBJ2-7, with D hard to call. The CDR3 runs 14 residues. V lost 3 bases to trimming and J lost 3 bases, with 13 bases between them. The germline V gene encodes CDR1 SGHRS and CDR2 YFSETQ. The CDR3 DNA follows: TGCGCCAGCAGCTCGTCCGCCCAGTACTACGAGCAGTACTTC. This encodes CASSSSAQYYEQYF.

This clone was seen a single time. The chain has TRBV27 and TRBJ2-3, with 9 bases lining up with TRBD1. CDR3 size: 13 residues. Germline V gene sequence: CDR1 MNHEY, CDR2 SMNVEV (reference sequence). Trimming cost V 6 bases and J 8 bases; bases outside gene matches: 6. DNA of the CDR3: TGTGCCAGCAGGGAACAGGGGGCCAGTACGCAGTATTTT. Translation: CASREQGASTQYF.

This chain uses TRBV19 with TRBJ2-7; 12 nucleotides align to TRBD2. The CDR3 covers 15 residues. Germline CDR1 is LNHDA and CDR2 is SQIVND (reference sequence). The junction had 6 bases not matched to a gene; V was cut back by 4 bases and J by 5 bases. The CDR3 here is CASSNLAGGMDEQYF. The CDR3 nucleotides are TGTGCCAGTAGTAACCTAGCGGGGGGGATGGACGAGCAGTACTTC.

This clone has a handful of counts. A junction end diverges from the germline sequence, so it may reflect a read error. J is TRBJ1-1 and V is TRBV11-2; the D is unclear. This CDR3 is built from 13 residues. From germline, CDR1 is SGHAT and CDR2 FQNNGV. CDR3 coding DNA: TGCGCCAGCAGCCCGAACAGAAACACTGAAGCTTTCTTT. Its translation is CASSPNRNTEAFF. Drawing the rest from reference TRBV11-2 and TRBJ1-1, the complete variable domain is EAGVAQSPRYKIIEKRQSVAFWCNPISGHATLYWYQQILGQGPKLLIQFQNNGVVDDSQLPKDRFSAERLKGVDSTLKIQPAKLEDSAVYLCASSPNRNTEAFFGQGTRLTVV.

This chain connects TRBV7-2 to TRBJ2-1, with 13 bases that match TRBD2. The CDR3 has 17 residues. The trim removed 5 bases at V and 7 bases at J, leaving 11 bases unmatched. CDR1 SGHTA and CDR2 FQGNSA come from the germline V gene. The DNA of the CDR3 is TGTGCCAGCAGCCTTAGTCGGACTAGCGGGGGTAAGAATGAGCAGTTCTTC. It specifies CASSLSRTSGGKNEQFF.

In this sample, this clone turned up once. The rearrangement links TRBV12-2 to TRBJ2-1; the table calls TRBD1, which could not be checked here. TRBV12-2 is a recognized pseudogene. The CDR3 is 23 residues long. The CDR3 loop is CASRLAPPLGLELIFGSYNEQFF. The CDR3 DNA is TGTGCAAGTCGCTTAGCTCCCCCACTTGGGCTGGAACTGATCTTTGGGTCCTACAATGAGCAGTTCTTC.

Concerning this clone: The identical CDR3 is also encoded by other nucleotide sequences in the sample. DNA for the CDR3: TGTGCCAGCAGTTTAGACTTCGGACAGGACTTTTCCCTACTCGGAAGAGATCAGCCCCAGCATTTT. Translation: CASSLDFGQDFSLLGRDQPQHF. The V gene is TRBV28, the J gene TRBJ1-5, with 7 nucleotides matching TRBD1. This CDR3 spans 22 amino acids. Germline V gives CDR1 MDHEN, CDR2 SYDVKM. J was trimmed by 5 bases and V by 2 bases; bases with no gene match: 27.

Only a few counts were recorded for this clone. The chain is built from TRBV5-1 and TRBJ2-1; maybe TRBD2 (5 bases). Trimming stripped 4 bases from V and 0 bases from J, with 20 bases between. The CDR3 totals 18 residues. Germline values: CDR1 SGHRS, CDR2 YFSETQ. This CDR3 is CASSLVLVWETSYNEQFF. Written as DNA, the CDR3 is TGCGCCAGCAGCCTTGTACTAGTTTGGGAAACCTCCTACAATGAGCAGTTCTTC.

CDR3 nucleotides: TGTGCCAGCAGAGAGACAGGACAGAACTATGGCTACACCTTC. It yields the protein CASRETGQNYGYTF. The gene calls are TRBV5-4 and TRBJ1-2, with D possibly TRBD1 on 6 matching bases. The CDR3 length is 14 residues. CDR1 and CDR2 from the germline V gene are SGHNT and YYREEE (reference sequence). V gave up 5 bases and J gave up 2 bases, with 13 bases separating them.

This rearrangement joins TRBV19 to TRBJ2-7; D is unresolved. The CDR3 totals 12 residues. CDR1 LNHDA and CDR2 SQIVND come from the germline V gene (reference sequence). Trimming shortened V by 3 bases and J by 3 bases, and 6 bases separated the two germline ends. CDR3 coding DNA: TGTGCCAGTAGTATTATCGGCTACGAGCAGTACTTC. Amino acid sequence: CASSIIGYEQYF.

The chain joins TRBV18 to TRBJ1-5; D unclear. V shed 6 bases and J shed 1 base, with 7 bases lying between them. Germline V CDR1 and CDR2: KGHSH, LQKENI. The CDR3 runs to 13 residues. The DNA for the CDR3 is TGTGCCAGCTCGCCCCAGAGCAATCAGCCCCAGCATTTT. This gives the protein CASSPQSNQPQHF.

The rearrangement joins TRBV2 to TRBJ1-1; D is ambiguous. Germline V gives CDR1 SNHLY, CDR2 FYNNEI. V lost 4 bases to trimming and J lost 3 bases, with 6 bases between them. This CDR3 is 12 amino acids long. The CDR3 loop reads CASSAGYTEAFF. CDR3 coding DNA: TGTGCCAGCAGTGCCGGTTACACTGAAGCTTTCTTT.

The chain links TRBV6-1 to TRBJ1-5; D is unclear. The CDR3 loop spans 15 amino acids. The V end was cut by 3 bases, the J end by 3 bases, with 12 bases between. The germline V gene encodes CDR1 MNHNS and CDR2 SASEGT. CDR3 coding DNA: TGTGCCAGCAGTGATTACAGACGAATCAATCAGCCCCAGCATTTT. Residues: CASSDYRRINQPQHF.

The CDR3 sequence is CASSPSGGETQYF. As DNA, the CDR3 is TGTGCCAGCAGCCCCAGCGGGGGTGAGACCCAGTACTTC. This sequence joins TRBV11-3 and TRBJ2-5; 8 bases map to TRBD2. Germline CDR1 SGHNT, CDR2 YENEEA. The trim removed 5 bases at V and 5 bases at J, leaving 4 bases unmatched. The CDR3 runs 13 residues.

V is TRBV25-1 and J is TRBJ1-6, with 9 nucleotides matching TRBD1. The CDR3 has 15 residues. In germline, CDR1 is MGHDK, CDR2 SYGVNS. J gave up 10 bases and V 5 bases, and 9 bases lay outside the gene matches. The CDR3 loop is CASSPGTGGWSPLHF. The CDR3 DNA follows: TGTGCCAGCAGTCCCGGTACAGGGGGCTGGTCACCCCTCCACTTT.

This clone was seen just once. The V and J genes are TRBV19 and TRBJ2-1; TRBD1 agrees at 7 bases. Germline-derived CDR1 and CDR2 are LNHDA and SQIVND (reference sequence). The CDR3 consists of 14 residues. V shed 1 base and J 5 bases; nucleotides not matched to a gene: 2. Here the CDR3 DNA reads TGTGCCAGTAGTATAGCCGACAGGGACAATGAGCAGTTCTTC. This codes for CASSIADRDNEQFF.